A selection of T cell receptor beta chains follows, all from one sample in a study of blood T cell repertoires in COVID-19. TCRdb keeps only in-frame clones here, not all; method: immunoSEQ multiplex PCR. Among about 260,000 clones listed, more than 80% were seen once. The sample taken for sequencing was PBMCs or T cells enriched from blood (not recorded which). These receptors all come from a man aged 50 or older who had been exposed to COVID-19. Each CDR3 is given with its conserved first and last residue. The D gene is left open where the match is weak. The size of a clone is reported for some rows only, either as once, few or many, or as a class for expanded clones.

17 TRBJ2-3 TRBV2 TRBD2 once TGTGCCAGCAGAATAGGGACTAGCGGAACTAGCACAGATACGCAGTATTTT CASRIGTSGTSTDTQYF
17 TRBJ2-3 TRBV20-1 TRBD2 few TGCAGTGCTAGTACGGCTAGCGGGGGGGCGGGGACAGATACGCAGTATTTT CSASTASGGAGTDTQYF
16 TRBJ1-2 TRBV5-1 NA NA TGCGCCAGCAGCTTGGGTTTGACAGCAGCTAACTATGGCTACACCTTC CASSLGLTAANYGYTF
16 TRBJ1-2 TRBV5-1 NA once TGCGCCAGCAGCTTGGGTTGGGCAGAAAACAACTATGGCTACACCTTC CASSLGWAENNYGYTF
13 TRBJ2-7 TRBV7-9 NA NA TGTGCCAGCAGCTTAGACGGTACCTACGAGCAGTACTTC CASSLDGTYEQYF
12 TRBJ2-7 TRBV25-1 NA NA TGTGCCAGCAGTTGGACATCCTACGAGCAGTACTTC CASSWTSYEQYF
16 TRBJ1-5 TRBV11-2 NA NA TGTGCCAGCAGCTTAGAGGCAGGTTATAGCAATCAGCCCCAGCATTTT CASSLEAGYSNQPQHF
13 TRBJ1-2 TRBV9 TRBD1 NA TGTGCCAGCAACAGGGGCCAGGGCTATGGCTACACCTTC CASNRGQGYGYTF
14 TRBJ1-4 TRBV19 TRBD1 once TGTGCCACTACAGGGGACAGCGAAAATGAAAAACTGTTTTTT CATTGDSENEKLFF
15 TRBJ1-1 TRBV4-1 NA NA TGCGCCAGCAGCCAAGTGCAGGGGAGGAACACTGAAGCTTTCTTT CASSQVQGRNTEAFF
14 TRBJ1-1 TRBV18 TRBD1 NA TGTGCCAGCTCACCGCAGGGGGCGAACACTGAAGCTTTCTTT CASSPQGANTEAFF
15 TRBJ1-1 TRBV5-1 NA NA TGCGCCAGCACCCCTGCATCGGGGGGCGAGACTGAAGCTTTCTTT CASTPASGGETEAFF
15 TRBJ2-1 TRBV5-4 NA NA TGTGCCAGCAGCTTTGAAACTAGCTCGTGGAATGAGCAGTTCTTC CASSFETSSWNEQFF
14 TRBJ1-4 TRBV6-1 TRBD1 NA TGTGCCAGCAGTGAGGACAGGGTAGTCGAAAAACTGTTTTTT CASSEDRVVEKLFF
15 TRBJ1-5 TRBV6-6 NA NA TGTGCCAGCACCCGGGTAGTGGGTGATCGGCAGCCCCAGCATTTT CASTRVVGDRQPQHF
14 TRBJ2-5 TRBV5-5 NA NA TGTGCCAGCAGCTTGGCCCCGGCGGTGGAGACCCAGTACTTC CASSLAPAVETQYF
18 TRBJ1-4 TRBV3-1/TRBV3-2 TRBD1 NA TGTGCCAGCAGCGGGCTAAGGGACAGGTTTTTCACTAATGAAAAACTGTTTTTT CASSGLRDRFFTNEKLFF
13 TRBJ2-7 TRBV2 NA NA TGTGCCAGCAGTGGTTACAGGGTGATCGAGCAGTACTTC CASSGYRVIEQYF
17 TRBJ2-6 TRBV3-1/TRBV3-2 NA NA TGTGCCAGCAGCCCGCGGCCGGGGTGGTCTGGGGCCAACGTCCTGACTTTC CASSPRPGWSGANVLTF
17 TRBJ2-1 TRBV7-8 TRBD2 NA TGTGCCAGCAGCTTAGCGTGGGGCGGGAGCCTCTACAATGAGCAGTTCTTC CASSLAWGGSLYNEQFF
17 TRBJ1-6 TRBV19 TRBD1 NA TGTGCCAAACCGGGACAGGGGCCACGCTCGATATGTTCACCCCTCCACTTT CAKPGQGPRSICSPLHF
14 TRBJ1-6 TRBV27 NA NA TGTGCCAGCACCCGGGATCTTCATAATTCACCCCTCCACTTT CASTRDLHNSPLHF
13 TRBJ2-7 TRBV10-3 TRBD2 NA TGTGCCATCAGGGATACGACGGGAGGAGAGCAGTACTTC CAIRDTTGGEQYF
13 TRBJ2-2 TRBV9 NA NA TGTGCCAGCAGCGTAGTAGGAGGCGGGGAGCTGTTTTTT CASSVVGGGELFF
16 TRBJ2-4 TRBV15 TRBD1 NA TGTGCCACCAGCAGAGCGCGTGCCCGGGGACAGAACATTCAGTACTTC CATSRARARGQNIQYF
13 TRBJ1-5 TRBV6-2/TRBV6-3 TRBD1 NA TGTGCCAGCAGTCAGAGGGGGCATCAGCCCCAGCATTTT CASSQRGHQPQHF
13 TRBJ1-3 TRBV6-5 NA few TGTGCCAGCAGAGCAGGGGCGGGAAACACCATATATTTT CASRAGAGNTIYF
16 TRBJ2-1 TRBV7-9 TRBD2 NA TGTGCCAGCAGCTTTTACGAAAAGCGGGGGGACAATGAGCAGTTCTTC CASSFYEKRGDNEQFF
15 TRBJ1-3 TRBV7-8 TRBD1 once TGTGCCAGCAGCTCGGACAGGGGGCGAGGAAACACCATATATTTT CASSSDRGRGNTIYF
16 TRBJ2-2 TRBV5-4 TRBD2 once TGTGCCAGCAGCTGGTGGGGGGGGACTTGGGCCGGGGAGCTGTTTTTT CASSWWGGTWAGELFF
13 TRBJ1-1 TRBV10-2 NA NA TGCGCCAGCGGGCCAAGGCAAAACACTGAAGCTTTCTTT CASGPRQNTEAFF
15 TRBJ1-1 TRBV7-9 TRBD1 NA TGTGCCAGCAGCTTATGGGACAGGCTGAACACTGAAGCTTTCTTT CASSLWDRLNTEAFF
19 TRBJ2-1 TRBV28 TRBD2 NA TGTGCCAGCAGGACGTTTCGCGGGAGCCCCCGGCCCGCCAACAATGAGCAGTTCTTC CASRTFRGSPRPANNEQFF
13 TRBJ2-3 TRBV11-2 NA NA TGTGCCAGCAGCTTAGCTGGCACAGATACGCAGTATTTT CASSLAGTDTQYF
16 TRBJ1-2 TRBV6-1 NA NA TGTGCCAGCAGTGAAAACGTCGGTTTCCCTCTCTATGGCTACACCTTC CASSENVGFPLYGYTF
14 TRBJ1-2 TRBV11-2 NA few TGTGCCAGCAGCTTTCGACAGACTAACTATGGCTACACCTTC CASSFRQTNYGYTF
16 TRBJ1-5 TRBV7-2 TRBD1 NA TGTGCCAGCAGCTTAGTTCAGGGGGCTAGCAATCAGCCCCAGCATTTT CASSLVQGASNQPQHF
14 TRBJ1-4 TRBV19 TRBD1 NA TGTGCCAGTAGTTGGGACAGTCGTGATGAAAAACTGTTTTTT CASSWDSRDEKLFF
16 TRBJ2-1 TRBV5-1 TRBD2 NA TGCGCCAGCAGCCCATTAGCGGGAGCATTGGTCGATGAGCAGTTCTTC CASSPLAGALVDEQFF
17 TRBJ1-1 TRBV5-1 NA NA TGCGCCAGCAGCTACGCTTCGAGGGCGGCCATGAACACTGAAGCTTTCTTT CASSYASRAAMNTEAFF
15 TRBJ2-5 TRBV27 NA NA TGTGCCAGCAGTTCCCATCAGACTAGAGGGGAGACCCAGTACTTC CASSSHQTRGETQYF
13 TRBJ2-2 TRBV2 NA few TGTGCCAGCAGCAGCAGGGTCACCGGGGAGCTGTTTTTT CASSSRVTGELFF
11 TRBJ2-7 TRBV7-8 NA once TGTGCCAGCAGCCTTGCCGGGTCCCAGTACTTC CASSLAGSQYF
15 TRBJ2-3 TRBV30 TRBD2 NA TGTGCCTGGAGCGGTGGACTAGCGCCTCCAGATACGCAGTATTTT CAWSGGLAPPDTQYF
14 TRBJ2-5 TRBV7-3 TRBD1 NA TGTGCCAGCAGCTTAAATCCTAAGACAGGGTGGTTGTACTTC CASSLNPKTGWLYF